The rows below give T cell receptor beta chains drawn from one sample of a study of blood T cell repertoires in COVID-19. Generated by immunoSEQ multiplex PCR, the TCRdb table keeps only in-frame clones and is missing some. The sample yields over 200,000 clones, nearly 90% seen once. The sequencing sample was made of PBMCs or T cells enriched from blood (not recorded which). The receptors derive from a man aged 25-45 years who had recovered from COVID-19. CDR3s include the opening cysteine and the closing phenylalanine or tryptophan. The order of the fields is CDR3 DNA, CDR3 protein, V gene, J gene, D gene. D genes are given only for firm matches.

CDR3 DNA: TGTGCCAGTACCCCCACAGGCCATCGAGGCGAGCAGTACTTC; CDR3 protein: CASTPTGHRGEQYF; V gene: TRBV19; J gene: TRBJ2-7; D gene: .
CDR3 DNA: TGCGCCAGCAGCTCTGGGGGCAGGTTCGCCGGGGAGCTGTTTTTT; CDR3 protein: CASSSGGRFAGELFF; V gene: TRBV4-3; J gene: TRBJ2-2; D gene: .
CDR3 DNA: TGTGCCAGTAGTACCGGACAGGCGGGCTACACCTTC; CDR3 protein: CASSTGQAGYTF; V gene: TRBV19; J gene: TRBJ1-2; D gene: TRBD1
CDR3 DNA: TGCGCCCGCCGGCGGGGGGGAGGGAATGAGCAGTTCTTC; CDR3 protein: CARRRGGGNEQFF; V gene: TRBV5-1; J gene: TRBJ2-1; D gene: TRBD2
CDR3 DNA: TGTGCCAGCAATCGCGGGACAGGAACCGGGGAGCTGTTTTTT; CDR3 protein: CASNRGTGTGELFF; V gene: TRBV6-5; J gene: TRBJ2-2; D gene: TRBD1
CDR3 DNA: TGTGCCAGCAGCTTGGACCCAGGGCTTGGGCAGCCCCAGCATTTT; CDR3 protein: CASSLDPGLGQPQHF; V gene: TRBV5-4; J gene: TRBJ1-5; D gene: .
CDR3 DNA: TGTGCCAGCAGTTACTCGGGCAACTACGAGCAGTACTTC; CDR3 protein: CASSYSGNYEQYF; V gene: TRBV6-5; J gene: TRBJ2-7; D gene: .
CDR3 DNA: TGTGCCAGCAGCTTAGCGGTTTCGGGGGTTGGAGGCTACACCTTC; CDR3 protein: CASSLAVSGVGGYTF; V gene: TRBV7-2; J gene: TRBJ1-2; D gene: .
CDR3 DNA: TGTGCCAGTAGTATAGGGGGACAGAATAATTCACCCCTCCACTTT; CDR3 protein: CASSIGGQNNSPLHF; V gene: TRBV19; J gene: TRBJ1-6; D gene: TRBD1
CDR3 DNA: TGTGCCAGCAAGGTCTGGACAGGGAGTGGCTACACCTTC; CDR3 protein: CASKVWTGSGYTF; V gene: TRBV5-8; J gene: TRBJ1-2; D gene: TRBD1
CDR3 DNA: TGCGCCAGCAGCTTGACCGACAGGGGGCCCAATGAAAAACTGTTTTTT; CDR3 protein: CASSLTDRGPNEKLFF; V gene: TRBV5-1; J gene: TRBJ1-4; D gene: TRBD1
CDR3 DNA: TGTGCCACCACCCCCAGGGGCAGGAGAGAGCAGTACTTC; CDR3 protein: CATTPRGRREQYF; V gene: TRBV6-5; J gene: TRBJ2-7; D gene: .
CDR3 DNA: TGTGCCAGCATGGGGGTAGAGAGGGCCGGGAGGAACACCGGGGAGCTGTTTTTT; CDR3 protein: CASMGVERAGRNTGELFF; V gene: TRBV2; J gene: TRBJ2-2; D gene: .
CDR3 DNA: TGTGCCAGCAGCCAAGCCGGGACAGGTATCCACTACGAGCAGTACTTC; CDR3 protein: CASSQAGTGIHYEQYF; V gene: TRBV3-1/TRBV3-2; J gene: TRBJ2-7; D gene: TRBD1
CDR3 DNA: TGTGCCAGCAGCTTGGGTTCCCGGGGGTCTGGAAACACCATATATTTT; CDR3 protein: CASSLGSRGSGNTIYF; V gene: TRBV11-2; J gene: TRBJ1-3; D gene: .
CDR3 DNA: TGCAGTGCTAGTGGGACTAGCGGGGTCGCCGTGGAGACCCAGTACTTC; CDR3 protein: CSASGTSGVAVETQYF; V gene: TRBV20-1; J gene: TRBJ2-5; D gene: TRBD2
CDR3 DNA: TGTGCCACCAAGACTAGCGGGAGGGCCAGTGAGCAGTTCTTC; CDR3 protein: CATKTSGRASEQFF; V gene: TRBV19; J gene: TRBJ2-1; D gene: TRBD2